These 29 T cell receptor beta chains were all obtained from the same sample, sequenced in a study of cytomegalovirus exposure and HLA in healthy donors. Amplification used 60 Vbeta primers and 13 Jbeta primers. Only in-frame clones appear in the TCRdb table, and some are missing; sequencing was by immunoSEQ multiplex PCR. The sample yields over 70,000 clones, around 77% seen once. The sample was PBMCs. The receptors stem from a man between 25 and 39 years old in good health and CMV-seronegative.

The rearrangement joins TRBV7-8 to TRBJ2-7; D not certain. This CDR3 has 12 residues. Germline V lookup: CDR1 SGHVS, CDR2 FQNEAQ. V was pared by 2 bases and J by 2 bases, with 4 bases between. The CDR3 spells CASSLTTYEQYF. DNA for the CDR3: TGTGCCAGCAGCTTAACAACCTACGAGCAGTACTTC.

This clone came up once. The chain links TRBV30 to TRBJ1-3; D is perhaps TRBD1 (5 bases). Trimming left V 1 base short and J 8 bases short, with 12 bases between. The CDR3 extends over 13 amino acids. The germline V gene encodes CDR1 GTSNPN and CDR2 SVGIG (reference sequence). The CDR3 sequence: CAWSEGDGDTIYF. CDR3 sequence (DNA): TGTGCCTGGAGTGAAGGGGATGGTGACACCATATATTTT.

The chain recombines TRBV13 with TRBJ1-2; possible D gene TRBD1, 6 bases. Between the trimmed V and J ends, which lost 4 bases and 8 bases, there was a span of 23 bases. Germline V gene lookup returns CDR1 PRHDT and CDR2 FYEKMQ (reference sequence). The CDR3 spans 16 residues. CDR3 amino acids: CASSSLGTGHDIGYTF. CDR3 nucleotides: TGTGCCAGCAGCTCACTCGGGACGGGACACGATATAGGCTACACCTTC. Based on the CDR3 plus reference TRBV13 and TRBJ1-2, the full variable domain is AAGVIQSPRHLIKEKRETATLKCYPIPRHDTVYWYQQGPGQDPQFLISFYEKMQSDKGSIPDRFSAQQFSDYHSELNMSSLELGDSALYFCASSSLGTGHDIGYTFGSGTRLTVV.

CDR3 coding DNA: TGTGCCAGCAGCCAACGGACAGGGGGGTTTACCTACGAGCAGTACTTC. This sequence encodes CASSQRTGGFTYEQYF. V is TRBV13 and J is TRBJ2-7; 10 bases agree with TRBD1. Germline assignment: CDR1 PRHDT and CDR2 FYEKMQ (reference sequence). This CDR3 has 16 amino acids. Trimming removed 5 bases from V and 2 bases from J; junction bases left unmatched: 9.

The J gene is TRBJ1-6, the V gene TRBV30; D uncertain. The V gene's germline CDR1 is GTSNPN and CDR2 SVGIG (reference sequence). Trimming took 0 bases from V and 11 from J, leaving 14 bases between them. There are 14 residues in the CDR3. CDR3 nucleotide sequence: TGTGCCTGGAGTGTCAGGCAGGCATCGACACCCCTCCACTTT. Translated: CAWSVRQASTPLHF.

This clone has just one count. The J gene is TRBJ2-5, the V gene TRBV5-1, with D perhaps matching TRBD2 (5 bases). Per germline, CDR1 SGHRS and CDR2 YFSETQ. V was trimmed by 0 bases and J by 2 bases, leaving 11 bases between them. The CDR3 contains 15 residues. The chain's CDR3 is CASSLARGPQETQYF. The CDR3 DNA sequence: TGCGCCAGCAGCTTGGCCCGAGGGCCTCAAGAGACCCAGTACTTC. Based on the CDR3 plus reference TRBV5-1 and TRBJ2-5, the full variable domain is KAGVTQTPRYLIKTRGQQVTLSCSPISGHRSVSWYQQTPGQGLQFLFEYFSETQRNKGNFPGRFSGRQFSNSRSEMNVSTLELGDSALYLCASSLARGPQETQYFGPGTRLLVL.

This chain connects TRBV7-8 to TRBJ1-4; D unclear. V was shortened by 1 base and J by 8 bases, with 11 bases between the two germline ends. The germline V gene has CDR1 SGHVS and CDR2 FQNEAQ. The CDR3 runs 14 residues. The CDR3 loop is CASSLDFVLEKLFF. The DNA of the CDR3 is TGTGCCAGCAGCTTAGATTTTGTCCTCGAAAAACTGTTTTTT.

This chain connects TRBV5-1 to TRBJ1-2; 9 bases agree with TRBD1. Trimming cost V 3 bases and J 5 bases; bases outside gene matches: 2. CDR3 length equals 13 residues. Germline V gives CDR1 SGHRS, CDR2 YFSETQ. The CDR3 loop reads CASSWGQGYGYTF. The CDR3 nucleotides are TGCGCCAGCAGCTGGGGACAGGGTTATGGCTACACCTTC.

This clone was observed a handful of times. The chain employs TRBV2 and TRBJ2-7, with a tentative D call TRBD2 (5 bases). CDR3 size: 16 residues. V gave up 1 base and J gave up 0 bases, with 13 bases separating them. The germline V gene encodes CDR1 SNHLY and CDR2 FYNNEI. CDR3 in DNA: TGTGCCAGCAGTGAAGGGGTAGCGAGGAGCTCCTACGAGCAGTACTTC. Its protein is CASSEGVARSSYEQYF. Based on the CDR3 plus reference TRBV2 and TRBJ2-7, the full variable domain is EPEVTQTPSHQVTQMGQEVILRCVPISNHLYFYWYRQILGQKVEFLVSFYNNEISEKSEIFDDQFSVERPDGSNFTLKIRSTKLEDSAMYFCASSEGVARSSYEQYFGPGTRLTVT.

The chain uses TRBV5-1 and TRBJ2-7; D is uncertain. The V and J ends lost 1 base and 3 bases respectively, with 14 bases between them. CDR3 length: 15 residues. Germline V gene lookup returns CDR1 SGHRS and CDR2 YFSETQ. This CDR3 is CASSLSLQPNYEQYF. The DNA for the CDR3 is TGCGCCAGCAGCTTGAGCCTACAGCCTAACTACGAGCAGTACTTC.

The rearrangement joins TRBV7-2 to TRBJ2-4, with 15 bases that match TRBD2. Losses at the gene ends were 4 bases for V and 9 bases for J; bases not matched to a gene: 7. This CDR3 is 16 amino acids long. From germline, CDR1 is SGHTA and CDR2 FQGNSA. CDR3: CASSSRGLAGGSIQYF. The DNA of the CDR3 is TGTGCCAGCAGCTCGAGAGGACTAGCGGGAGGGAGCATTCAGTACTTC.

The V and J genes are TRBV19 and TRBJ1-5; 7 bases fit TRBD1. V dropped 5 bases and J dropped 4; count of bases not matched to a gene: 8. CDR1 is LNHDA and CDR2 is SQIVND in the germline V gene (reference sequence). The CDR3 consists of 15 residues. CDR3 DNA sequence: TGTGCCAGTAGTGAGGGGGCAGGGGGGAATCAGCCCCAGCATTTT. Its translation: CASSEGAGGNQPQHF.

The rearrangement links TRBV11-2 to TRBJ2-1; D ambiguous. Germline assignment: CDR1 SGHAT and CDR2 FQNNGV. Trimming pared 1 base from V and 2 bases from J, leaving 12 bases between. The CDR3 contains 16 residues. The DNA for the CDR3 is TGTGCCAGCAGCTTAGCCCTCAGGCCCCCCTACAATGAGCAGTTCTTC. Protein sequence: CASSLALRPPYNEQFF.

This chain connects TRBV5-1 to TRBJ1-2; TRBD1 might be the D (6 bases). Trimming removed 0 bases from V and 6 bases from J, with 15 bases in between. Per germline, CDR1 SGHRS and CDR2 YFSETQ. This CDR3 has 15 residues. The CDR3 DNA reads TGCGCCAGCAGCTTGGCGCCAGGGGATCGGAATGGCTACACCTTC. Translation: CASSLAPGDRNGYTF.

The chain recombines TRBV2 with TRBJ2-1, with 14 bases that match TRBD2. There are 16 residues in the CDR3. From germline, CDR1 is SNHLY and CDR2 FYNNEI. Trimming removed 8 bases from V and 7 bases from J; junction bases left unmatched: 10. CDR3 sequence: CASSAGTSGSRNEQFF. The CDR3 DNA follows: TGTGCCAGCTCGGCCGGGACTAGCGGGAGTAGGAATGAGCAGTTCTTC.

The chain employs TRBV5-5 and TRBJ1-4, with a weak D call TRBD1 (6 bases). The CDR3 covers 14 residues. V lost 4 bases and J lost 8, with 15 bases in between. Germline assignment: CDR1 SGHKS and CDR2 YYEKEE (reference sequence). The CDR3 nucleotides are TGTGCCAGCAGCCCCTTAGAGGGGGGGGAAAAACTGTTTTTT. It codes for CASSPLEGGEKLFF.

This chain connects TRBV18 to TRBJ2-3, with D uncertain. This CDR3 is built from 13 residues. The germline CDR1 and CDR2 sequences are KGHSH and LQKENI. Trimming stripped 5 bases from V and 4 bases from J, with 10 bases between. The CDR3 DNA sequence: TGTGCCAGCTCATTATGGGCCCCAGATACGCAGTATTTT. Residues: CASSLWAPDTQYF.

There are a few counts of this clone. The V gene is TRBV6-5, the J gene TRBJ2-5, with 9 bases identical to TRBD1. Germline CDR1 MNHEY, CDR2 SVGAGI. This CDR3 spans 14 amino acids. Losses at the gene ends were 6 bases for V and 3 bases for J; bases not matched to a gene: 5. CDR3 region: CASRPGDREETQYF. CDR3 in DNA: TGTGCCAGCAGGCCTGGGGACAGGGAAGAGACCCAGTACTTC.

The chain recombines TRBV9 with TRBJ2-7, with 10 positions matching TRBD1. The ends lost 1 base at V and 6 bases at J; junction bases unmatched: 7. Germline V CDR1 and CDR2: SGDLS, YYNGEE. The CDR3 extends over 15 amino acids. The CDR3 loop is CASSVTGTGVGEQYF. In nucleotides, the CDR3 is TGTGCCAGCAGCGTAACCGGGACAGGGGTGGGCGAGCAGTACTTC.

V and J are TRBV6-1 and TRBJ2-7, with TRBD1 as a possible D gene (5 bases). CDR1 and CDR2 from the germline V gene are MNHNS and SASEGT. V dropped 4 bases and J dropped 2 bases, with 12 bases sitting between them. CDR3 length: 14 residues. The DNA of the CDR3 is TGTGCCAGCAGTGCCCGGACAAGTCCCTACGAGCAGTACTTC. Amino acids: CASSARTSPYEQYF.

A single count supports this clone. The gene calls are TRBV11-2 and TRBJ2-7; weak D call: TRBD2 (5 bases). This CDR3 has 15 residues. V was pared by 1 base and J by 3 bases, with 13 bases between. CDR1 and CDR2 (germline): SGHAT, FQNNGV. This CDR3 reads CASSLVTDGGYEQYF. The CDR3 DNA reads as TGTGCCAGCAGCTTAGTCACCGACGGAGGCTACGAGCAGTACTTC.

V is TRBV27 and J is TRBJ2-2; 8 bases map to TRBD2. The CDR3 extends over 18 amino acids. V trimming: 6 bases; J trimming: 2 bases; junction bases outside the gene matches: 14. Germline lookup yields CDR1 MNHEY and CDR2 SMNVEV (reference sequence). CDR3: CASSFSGTSGGNTGELFF. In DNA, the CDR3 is TGTGCCAGCAGCTTTAGCGGCACCAGCGGGGGAAACACCGGGGAGCTGTTTTTT.

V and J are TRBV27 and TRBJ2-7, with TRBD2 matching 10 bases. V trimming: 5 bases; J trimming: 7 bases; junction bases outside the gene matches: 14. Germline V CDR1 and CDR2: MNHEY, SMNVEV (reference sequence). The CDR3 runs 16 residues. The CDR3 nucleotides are TGTGCCAGCAGTATTTTAACTAGCGGGGCCTCGGGAGAGCAGTACTTC. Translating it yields CASSILTSGASGEQYF.

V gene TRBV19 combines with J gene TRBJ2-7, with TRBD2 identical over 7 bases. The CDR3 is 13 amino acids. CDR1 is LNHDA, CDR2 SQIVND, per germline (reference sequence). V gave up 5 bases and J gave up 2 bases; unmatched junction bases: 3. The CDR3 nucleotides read TGTGCCAGTAGTTATACTAGCGCCTACGAGCAGTACTTC. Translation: CASSYTSAYEQYF.

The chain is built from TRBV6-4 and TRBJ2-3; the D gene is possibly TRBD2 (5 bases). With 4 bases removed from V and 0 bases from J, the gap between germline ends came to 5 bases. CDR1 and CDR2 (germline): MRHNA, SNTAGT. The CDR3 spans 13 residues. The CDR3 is CASSAGSTDTQYF. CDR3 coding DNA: TGTGCCAGCAGTGCGGGAAGCACAGATACGCAGTATTTT.

This chain's CDR3 is CASSLGTSEVTGELFF. Written as DNA, the CDR3 is TGCGCCAGCAGCTTGGGGACTAGCGAAGTCACCGGGGAGCTGTTTTTT. V usage is TRBV5-1 and J usage is TRBJ2-2, with 9 bases that match TRBD2. Germline V gene data show CDR1 as SGHRS and CDR2 as YFSETQ. The CDR3 runs 16 residues. The V segment lost 0 bases and the J segment 4 bases; nucleotides outside the gene matches: 4.

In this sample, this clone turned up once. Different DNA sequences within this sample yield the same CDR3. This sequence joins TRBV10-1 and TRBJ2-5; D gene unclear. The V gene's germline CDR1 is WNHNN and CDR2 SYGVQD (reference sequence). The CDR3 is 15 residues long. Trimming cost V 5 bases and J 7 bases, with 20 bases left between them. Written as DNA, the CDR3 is TGCGCCAGCAGTCCCGAACCGTTATTAGGCGGGACCCAGTACTTC. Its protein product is CASSPEPLLGGTQYF.

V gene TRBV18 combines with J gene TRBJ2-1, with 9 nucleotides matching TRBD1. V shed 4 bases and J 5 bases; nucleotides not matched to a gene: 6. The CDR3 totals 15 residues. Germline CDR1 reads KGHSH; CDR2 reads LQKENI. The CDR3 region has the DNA TGTGCCAGCTCACGCGGACAGGGGACAAACAATGAGCAGTTCTTC. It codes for CASSRGQGTNNEQFF.

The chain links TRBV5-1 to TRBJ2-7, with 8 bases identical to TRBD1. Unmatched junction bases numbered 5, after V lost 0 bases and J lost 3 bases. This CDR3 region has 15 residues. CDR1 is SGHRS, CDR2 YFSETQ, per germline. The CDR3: CASSLDGQGYYEQYF. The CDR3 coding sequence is TGCGCCAGCAGCTTGGATGGACAGGGCTACTACGAGCAGTACTTC.